This record covers a single T cell receptor beta chain. What it recognizes is unknown. Researchers ran the PCR with 60 Vbeta and 13 Jbeta primers. Clones were read by immunoSEQ multiplex PCR, and TCRdb kept only the in-frame ones, dropping some. Here the sample spans about 120,000 clones, 50% to 65% being singletons. This entry belongs to a study of cytomegalovirus exposure and HLA in healthy donors. Trimming at V came to 4 bases and at J to 3 bases, leaving 6 bases not matched to a gene. This CDR3 spans 15 amino acids. Germline values: CDR1 SGHRS, CDR2 YFSETQ. Study observations and caveats: Among TCR sequences, most were rare, though some public TCRs appeared in many donors.

The chain is built from TRBV5-1 and TRBJ1-4, with 7 bases lining up with TRBD1. The receptor's source is a woman aged 40-49 years in good health and CMV-seropositive. Sequencing was done on a sample of PBMCs. The CDR3 reads CASSLRGWANEKLFF. Here the CDR3 DNA reads TGCGCCAGCAGCCTCAGGGGGTGGGCTAATGAAAAACTGTTTTTT.